Listed here are 27 T cell receptor beta chains from one sample, sequenced in a study of CD8 T cells in Susac syndrome. RNA, at about 0.45 to 1 ug, was reverse transcribed with random hexamers. TCRdb reprocessed the immunoSEQ multiplex PCR reads with MiXCR, giving one entry per CDR3 protein. The data hold about 190,000 distinct CDR3 sequences, with approximately 95% observed a single time. Input material: CD8+ T cells from PBMCs. Source of these receptors: a human donor with Susac syndrome.

The V gene is TRBV12-3 or TRBV12-4, the J gene TRBJ1-1; weak D call: TRBD1 (5 bases). This CDR3 has 13 amino acids. Trimming stripped 3 bases from V and 7 bases from J, with 12 bases between. CDR3 protein: CASSLRGQGEAFF. The CDR3 DNA follows: TGTGCCAGCAGTTTGAGAGGGCAGGGTGAAGCTTTCTTT.

V and J are TRBV27 and TRBJ2-1; 8 positions agree with TRBD2. Germline CDR1 reads MNHEY; CDR2 reads SMNVEV (reference sequence). Trimming took 6 bases from V and 10 from J; bases not matched to a gene: 5. This CDR3 contains 12 residues. The CDR3 coding sequence is TGTGCCAGCAGGTCGGGGGGGCGGGAGCAGTTCTTC. It translates to CASRSGGREQFF.

This chain joins TRBV12-3 or TRBV12-4 and TRBJ2-1; 8 nucleotides align to TRBD1. The CDR3 sequence is 15 residues long. With V trimmed by 3 bases and J by 4 bases, 5 bases remained unmatched. The CDR3 protein is CASSLLGQEYNEQFF. CDR3 in DNA: TGTGCCAGCAGTTTGTTGGGACAGGAGTACAATGAGCAGTTCTTC.

CDR3 region: CAWRRGQNEKLFF. The CDR3 DNA sequence: TGTGCCTGGAGGAGGGGGCAAAATGAAAAACTGTTTTTT. This chain uses TRBV30 with TRBJ1-4; 7 bases align to TRBD1. Germline values: CDR1 GTSNPN, CDR2 SVGIG (reference sequence). With 3 bases clipped from V and 5 bases from J, the junction kept 3 bases outside the gene matches. CDR3 length: 13 amino acids.

The chain recombines TRBV20-1 with TRBJ2-7; D ambiguous. V gave up 6 bases and J gave up 2 bases, with 20 bases separating them. The CDR3 sequence is 15 residues long. Looked up from germline, CDR1 is DFQATT and CDR2 is SNEGSKA (reference sequence). CDR3 loop: CSATSSPAWTYEQYF. CDR3 DNA sequence: TGCAGTGCAACCTCCTCCCCAGCGTGGACCTACGAGCAGTACTTC.

The chain is built from TRBV11-2 and TRBJ2-1; 12 nucleotides agree with TRBD2. With V trimmed by 0 bases and J by 7 bases, 10 bases remained unmatched. The length of the CDR3 is 18 residues. From germline, CDR1 is SGHAT and CDR2 FQNNGV. The CDR3 bases are TGTGCCAGCAGCTTAGAATGGGCTAGCGGGGGGGCCGGTAATGAGCAGTTCTTC. Amino acid sequence: CASSLEWASGGAGNEQFF.

The chain is built from TRBV27 and TRBJ1-4; D gene ambiguous. This CDR3 spans 14 amino acids. Germline V gene data show CDR1 as MNHEY and CDR2 as SMNVEV (reference sequence). V shed 4 bases and J shed 4 bases, with 10 bases lying between them. The CDR3 DNA sequence: TGTGCCAGCAGTTCGAACGAGATTAATGAAAAACTGTTTTTT. This translates into CASSSNEINEKLFF.

The J gene is TRBJ2-1, the V gene TRBV5-4; 11 nucleotides agree with TRBD2. Germline values: CDR1 SGHNT, CDR2 YYREEE (reference sequence). The CDR3 contains 16 residues. With V trimmed by 4 bases and J by 9 bases, 12 bases remained unmatched. The CDR3 DNA sequence: TGTGCCAGCAGCGGAAAACTAGCGGGGGACGCGGGTGAGCAGTTCTTC. Translated: CASSGKLAGDAGEQFF.

The chain is built from TRBV20-1 and TRBJ2-3; 12 bases fit TRBD2. The V segment lost 2 bases and the J segment 2 bases; nucleotides outside the gene matches: 5. CDR3 length equals 16 residues. Germline-derived CDR1 and CDR2 are DFQATT and SNEGSKA (reference sequence). CDR3 DNA sequence: TGCAGTGCTAGATCTCTAGCGGGAGGGATCACAGATACGCAGTATTTT. Protein sequence: CSARSLAGGITDTQYF.

The genes are TRBV30 and TRBJ2-1; D not resolved. The V gene lost 0 bases and the J gene lost 0 bases, with 9 bases spanning the gap. Germline values: CDR1 GTSNPN, CDR2 SVGIG (reference sequence). There are 15 residues in the CDR3. This CDR3 reads CAWSVGSSSYNEQFF. The CDR3 DNA reads as TGTGCCTGGAGTGTTGGTAGTTCCTCCTACAATGAGCAGTTCTTC.

As to this clonotype: Compared with germline, one end of the junction differs, possibly owing to a read error. The genes are TRBV23-1 and TRBJ1-2, with D perhaps TRBD1 (5 bases). TRBV23-1 has ORF status, its function being uncertain. The CDR3 covers 17 residues. The CDR3 spells CANSQETGETINYGYTF. The CDR3 DNA reads TGCGCCAACAGTCAAGAGACGGGGGAGACGATTAACTATGGCTACACCTTC.

CDR3 protein: CASSFLGRDPYEQYF. Here the CDR3 DNA reads TGTGCCAGCAGTTTTTTGGGACGAGACCCCTACGAGCAGTACTTC. V and J are TRBV27 and TRBJ2-7; D tentatively fits TRBD1 or TRBD2 (5 bases each). Trimming took off 3 bases at V and 2 bases at J, with 14 bases between the two ends. Germline V lookup: CDR1 MNHEY, CDR2 SMNVEV (reference sequence). The length of the CDR3 is 15 residues.

The V call is TRBV4-1, the J call TRBJ2-7; D tentatively fits TRBD1 or TRBD2 (6 bases each). The CDR3 sequence is 15 residues long. V lost 1 base, J lost 1 base, and 11 bases lay in between. Germline lookup yields CDR1 MGHRA and CDR2 YSYEKL. The CDR3 bases are TGCGCCAGCAGCCAAGGTGGGGGGCCATCCTACGAGCAGTACTTC. Residues: CASSQGGGPSYEQYF.

The chain carries TRBV9 and TRBJ2-7, with 11 bases matching TRBD2. CDR1 SGDLS and CDR2 YYNGEE come from the germline V gene. CDR3 length equals 15 residues. Trimming removed 3 bases from V and 3 bases from J; junction bases left unmatched: 5. CDR3: CASSGPGTSGYEQYF. In DNA form, the CDR3 reads TGTGCCAGCAGCGGACCCGGGACTAGCGGCTACGAGCAGTACTTC. The full variable domain, its missing parts supplied by reference TRBV9 and TRBJ2-7, is DSGVTQTPKHLITATGQRVTLRCSPRSGDLSVYWYQQSLDQGLQFLIQYYNGEERAKGNILERFSAQQFPDLHSELNLSSLELGDSALYFCASSGPGTSGYEQYFGPGTRLTVT.

This rearrangement joins TRBV25-1 to TRBJ1-2, with a weak D call TRBD1 (6 bases). The germline V gene encodes CDR1 MGHDK and CDR2 SYGVNS. V was trimmed by 4 bases and J by 3 bases, leaving 15 bases between them. CDR3 length equals 15 residues. This CDR3 reads CASSGQQGRDYGYTF. In DNA, the CDR3 is TGTGCCAGCAGTGGTCAACAGGGTAGGGACTATGGCTACACCTTC.

The gene calls are TRBV5-4 and TRBJ2-5, with D uncertain. The length of the CDR3 is 12 residues. The V and J ends lost 1 base and 5 bases respectively, with 6 bases between them. Germline CDR1 is SGHNT and CDR2 is YYREEE (reference sequence). The CDR3 is CASSLLSETQYF. In nucleotides, the CDR3 is TGTGCCAGCAGCTTGTTGTCCGAGACCCAGTACTTC.

The chain employs TRBV28 and TRBJ1-2; D possibly corresponds to TRBD1 (5 bases). The V gene lost 4 bases and the J gene lost 4 bases, with 13 bases spanning the gap. Germline V gene data show CDR1 as MDHEN and CDR2 as SYDVKM. The CDR3 spans 14 residues. The CDR3 protein is CASSSGRSIYGYTF. Written as DNA, the CDR3 is TGTGCCAGCAGTTCGGGACGGTCGATCTATGGCTACACCTTC.

This chain joins TRBV4-1 and TRBJ2-7; no clear D. Germline CDR1 reads MGHRA; CDR2 reads YSYEKL. CDR3 length: 14 residues. Trimming took off 4 bases at V and 3 bases at J, with 13 bases between the two ends. DNA for the CDR3: TGCGCCAGCAGCCCCGGGTTTGAAGGCTACGAGCAGTACTTC. Translated: CASSPGFEGYEQYF.

This chain links TRBV2 with TRBJ2-3, with unresolved D. The CDR3 is 16 amino acids. Trimming pared 3 bases from V and 0 bases from J, leaving 13 bases between. Germline assignment: CDR1 SNHLY and CDR2 FYNNEI. This CDR3 is CASSDILAESTDTQYF. The CDR3 nucleotides are TGTGCCAGCAGTGATATATTGGCAGAAAGCACAGATACGCAGTATTTT.

This chain uses TRBV18 with TRBJ2-1; D tentatively fits TRBD1 or TRBD2 (5 bases each). This CDR3 has 12 amino acids. Germline CDR1 reads KGHSH; CDR2 reads LQKENI. V was clipped by 2 bases and J by 14 bases, with 13 bases between them. DNA of the CDR3: TGTGCCAGCTCACCAGGGGACGTCACTGAGTTCTTC. Protein product: CASSPGDVTEFF.

This rearrangement joins TRBV5-6 to TRBJ2-1; possibly TRBD1 for D (8 bases). V was pared by 2 bases and J by 12 bases, with 18 bases between. The CDR3 runs to 14 residues. Per germline, CDR1 SGHDT and CDR2 YYEEEE. CDR3 bases: TGTGCCAGCAGCTTCGGGACAGGAGGGGAGGGGCAGTTCTTC. This sequence encodes CASSFGTGGEGQFF.

This chain joins TRBV7-9 and TRBJ2-1; the match to TRBD2 covers 10 bases. Germline V gene sequence: CDR1 SEHNR, CDR2 FQNEAQ (reference sequence). The CDR3 is 16 residues long. Losses at the gene ends were 5 bases for V and 4 bases for J; bases not matched to a gene: 8. CDR3 bases: TGTGCCAGCAGCCCCTCTACTAGCGGGGAGTACAATGAGCAGTTCTTC. Protein: CASSPSTSGEYNEQFF.

This clonotype was picked up a small number of times. V gene TRBV28 combines with J gene TRBJ2-7; tentatively, D is TRBD2 (6 bases). The V gene's germline CDR1 is MDHEN and CDR2 SYDVKM. With 2 bases removed from V and 3 bases from J, the gap between germline ends came to 11 bases. The CDR3 length is 14 residues. The CDR3 DNA follows: TGTGCCAGCAGTTTAGCGGGGAGCTACTACGAGCAGTACTTC. Translating it yields CASSLAGSYYEQYF.

The rearrangement uses TRBV2 and TRBJ2-2; D is ambiguous. CDR1 SNHLY and CDR2 FYNNEI come from the germline V gene. This CDR3 is built from 13 residues. V dropped 8 bases and J dropped 4 bases, with 11 bases sitting between them. The CDR3 loop reads CASGKRPTGELFF. CDR3 nucleotide sequence: TGTGCCAGCGGGAAGCGACCCACCGGGGAGCTGTTTTTT.

The chain carries TRBV2 and TRBJ2-1, with 8 bases aligning to TRBD2. CDR3 length: 13 amino acids. CDR1 is SNHLY and CDR2 is FYNNEI in the germline V gene. Unmatched junction bases numbered 7, after V lost 8 bases and J lost 7 bases. CDR3 coding DNA: TGTGCCAGCGGGCTAGCGGGTGGAAATGAGCAGTTCTTC. It specifies CASGLAGGNEQFF.

This chain joins TRBV9 and TRBJ1-3; D call uncertain. The CDR3 totals 14 residues. Germline-derived CDR1 and CDR2 are SGDLS and YYNGEE. V was cut by 0 bases and J by 4 bases, with 8 bases left in between. CDR3 protein: CASSVALEGNTIYF. The CDR3 coding sequence is TGTGCCAGCAGCGTAGCTCTTGAGGGAAACACCATATATTTT.

The chain links TRBV7-9 to TRBJ2-5; 10 positions agree with TRBD2. V shed 4 bases, J shed 5 bases, and the junction held 10 bases outside the gene matches. The CDR3 runs to 16 residues. Germline CDR1 SEHNR, CDR2 FQNEAQ (reference sequence). CDR3 amino acids: CASSSSSGRARETQYF. Here the CDR3 DNA reads TGTGCCAGCAGCTCCTCAAGCGGGAGGGCCAGGGAGACCCAGTACTTC.